These T cell receptor beta chains were read from a single sample in a study of control samples from healthy donors and cancer patients. Repertoires were generated with immunoSEQ multiplex PCR, while TCRdb's copy carries only in-frame clones and drops some. Of 85,000 to 120,000 clones listed, about 90% are singletons. Sequenced sample: blood. Receptor source: a woman younger than 30 in good health. The CDR3 runs from the conserved cysteine through the conserved F or W. The D gene is left open where the match is weak. A clone size is listed for some rows: how often the clone was seen (once, few, many), or a class if it is expanded.

J | D | size | V | CDR3 | DNA
TRBJ2-6 | - | - | TRBV24-1 | CATSHMTDSGANVLTF | TGTGCCACCAGTCATATGACAGACTCTGGGGCCAACGTCCTGACTTTC
TRBJ1-1 | - | - | TRBV6-2/TRBV6-3 | CASSIRPNTEAFF | TGTGCCAGCAGCATCCGTCCGAACACTGAAGCTTTCTTT
TRBJ2-5 | TRBD2 | - | TRBV7-9 | CASSHPLADQETQYF | TGTGCCAGCAGCCACCCTCTAGCGGACCAAGAGACCCAGTACTTC
TRBJ2-1 | - | once | TRBV7-7 | CASSLDPGSSYNEQFF | TGTGCTAGCAGCTTAGATCCAGGGAGCTCCTACAATGAGCAGTTCTTC
TRBJ1-1 | - | - | TRBV29-1 | CSVEEMGIGRGTEAFF | TGCAGCGTTGAAGAAATGGGTATCGGACGGGGCACTGAAGCTTTCTTT
TRBJ1-1 | - | once | TRBV29-1 | CSVGPANTEAFF | TGCAGCGTTGGTCCTGCGAACACTGAAGCTTTCTTT
TRBJ1-3 | TRBD1 | - | TRBV9 | CASSVETGAGNTIYF | TGTGCCAGCAGCGTCGAGACAGGGGCCGGAAACACCATATATTTT
TRBJ1-6 | - | - | TRBV7-8 | CASSPPGRKNSPLHF | TGTGCCAGCAGCCCCCCGGGACGGAAAAATTCACCCCTCCACTTT
TRBJ2-7 | - | - | TRBV5-4 | CASSLARGAIYEQYF | TGTGCCAGCAGCTTGGCTCGGGGGGCGATTTACGAGCAGTACTTC
TRBJ1-5 | - | - | TRBV2 | CASQDYYSNQPQHF | TGTGCCAGCCAAGACTACTATAGCAATCAGCCCCAGCATTTT
TRBJ2-7 | - | once | TRBV7-3 | CASSPSLDTYEQYF | TGTGCCAGCAGCCCGTCCCTAGATACCTACGAGCAGTACTTC
TRBJ2-2 | TRBD1 | - | TRBV2 | CASSDRVTGELFF | TGTGCCAGCAGCGACAGGGTCACCGGGGAGCTGTTTTTT
TRBJ2-1 | TRBD2 | - | TRBV28 | CASSGGPLYNEQFF | TGTGCCAGTAGCGGGGGGCCACTTTACAATGAGCAGTTCTTC
TRBJ2-1 | - | - | TRBV20-1 | CSASQGGSYNEQFF | TGCAGTGCTAGTCAGGGCGGGTCCTACAATGAGCAGTTCTTC
TRBJ1-2 | TRBD1 | - | TRBV7-9 | CASSLTTGGPYGYTF | TGTGCCAGCAGCTTAACGACAGGGGGACCCTATGGCTACACCTTC
TRBJ1-1 | - | - | TRBV19 | CASTPWSAGRNTEAFF | TGTGCCAGTACCCCTTGGTCTGCAGGGCGGAACACTGAAGCTTTCTTT
TRBJ1-1 | - | - | TRBV7-9 | CASSLDPKNTEAFF | TGTGCCAGCAGCTTAGACCCGAAGAACACTGAAGCTTTCTTT
TRBJ2-3 | TRBD1 | - | TRBV27 | CASSRDRVTDTQYF | TGTGCCAGCAGCCGGGACAGAGTCACAGATACGCAGTATTTT
TRBJ2-1 | - | once | TRBV28 | CASRLPPRGRGGGGEQFF | TGTGCCAGCAGATTGCCCCCCAGAGGGAGGGGGGGTGGAGGTGAGCAGTTCTTC
TRBJ2-1 | TRBD2 | - | TRBV6-4 | CASSSRGLAGVHEQFF | TGTGCCAGCAGTTCTAGAGGACTAGCGGGAGTCCATGAGCAGTTCTTC
TRBJ2-1 | TRBD2 | once | TRBV24-1 | CATSQGLAGSVSYNEQFF | TGTGCCACCAGCCAAGGACTAGCGGGATCGGTGTCCTACAATGAGCAGTTCTTC
TRBJ2-2 | - | - | TRBV4-1 | CASSQVTSINTGELFF | TGCGCCAGCAGCCAAGTTACTAGTATTAACACCGGGGAGCTGTTTTTT
TRBJ2-1 | - | few | TRBV5-8 | CASSLGGSPYNEQFF | TGTGCCAGCAGCTTGGGGGGGAGCCCCTACAATGAGCAGTTCTTC
TRBJ1-2 | - | once | TRBV13 | CASSMGTYGYTF | TGTGCCAGCAGTATGGGGACCTATGGCTACACCTTC
TRBJ1-1 | - | - | TRBV6-2/TRBV6-3 | CASSYPTGITEAFF | TGTGCCAGCAGTTACCCTACAGGGATTACTGAAGCTTTCTTT
TRBJ1-1 | - | - | TRBV6-4 | CASSDGWGTEAFF | TGTGCCAGCAGTGACGGTTGGGGCACTGAAGCTTTCTTT
TRBJ1-5 | TRBD1 | once | TRBV6-6 | CASSRQGDQPQHF | TGTGCCAGCAGTCGACAGGGAGATCAGCCCCAGCATTTT
TRBJ1-4 | - | - | TRBV19 | CAVWGKNEKLFF | TGTGCCGTGTGGGGAAAGAATGAAAAACTGTTTTTT
TRBJ1-2 | - | once | TRBV19 | CASSGGTRGYTF | TGTGCCAGTAGTGGGGGGACCCGTGGCTACACCTTC
TRBJ2-5 | TRBD2 | - | TRBV27 | CASSLRSTSGTQETQYF | TGTGCCAGCAGTTTGCGCTCGACTAGCGGTACCCAAGAGACCCAGTACTTC
TRBJ1-2 | - | once | TRBV5-1 | CASSPQPGRAGYTF | TGCGCCAGCAGCCCCCAGCCGGGGAGGGCTGGCTACACCTTC
TRBJ1-6 | - | - | TRBV6-5 | CASSYWRNSYNSPLHF | TGTGCCAGCAGTTATTGGCGGAACTCCTATAATTCACCCCTCCACTTT
TRBJ1-4 | - | once | TRBV7-9 | CASSLGGSAELFF | TGTGCCAGCAGCTTAGGGGGTTCGGCGGAACTGTTTTTT
TRBJ1-6 | TRBD1 | once | TRBV5-1 | CASSYWTGYNSPLHF | TGCGCCAGCAGCTACTGGACAGGGTATAATTCACCCCTCCACTTT